This T cell receptor beta chain stems from a study of blood T cells in healthy people across ages. The wider study: Capture by template switching was about one barcoded beta molecule per two T cells. General observations from the study: Estimates of total diversity, which came from one million sequenced T cells, were considered to be underestimates.

Ten milliliters of peripheral blood were drawn from each donor. Turning to this clonotype: Its target is unknown. Germline is not matched at one junction end, which may reflect a read error.

Next came a second PCR, run for roughly 6 to 11 cycles, which used a sample-barcoded 5' primer along with a J-beta primer mix. One entry per CDR3 protein results from TCRdb running MiXCR on the 5' RACE reads. The sample lists hundreds of thousands of distinct CDR3 sequences; more than 45% were seen once. The CDR3 has 14 residues. The germline gives CDR1 MDHEN, CDR2 SYDVKM. The J gene is TRBJ2-7, the V gene TRBV28, with D possibly called TRBD1 or TRBD2 (5 bases each). Source material: blood. This sequence was found in a woman at least 80 years old in good health. This chain's CDR3 is CASVLDRDAYEQYF. CDR3 sequence (DNA): TGTGCCAGCGTCCTCGACCGGGACGCTTACGAACAGTACTTC.